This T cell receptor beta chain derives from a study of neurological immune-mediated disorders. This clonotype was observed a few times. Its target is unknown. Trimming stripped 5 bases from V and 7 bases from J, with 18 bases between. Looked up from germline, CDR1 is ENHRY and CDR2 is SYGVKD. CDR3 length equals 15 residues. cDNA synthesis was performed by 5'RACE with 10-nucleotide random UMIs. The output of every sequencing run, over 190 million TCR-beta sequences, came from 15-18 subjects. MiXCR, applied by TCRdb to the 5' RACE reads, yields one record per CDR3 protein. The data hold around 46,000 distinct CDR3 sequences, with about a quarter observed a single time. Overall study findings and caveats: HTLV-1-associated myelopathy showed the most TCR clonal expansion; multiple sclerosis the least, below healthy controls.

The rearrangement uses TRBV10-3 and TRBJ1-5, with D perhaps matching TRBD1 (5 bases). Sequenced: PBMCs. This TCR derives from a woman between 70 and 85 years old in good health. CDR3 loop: CAISSGAGQHQPQHF. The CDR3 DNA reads TGTGCCATCAGTAGTGGAGCAGGGCAGCACCAGCCCCAGCATTTT.